This T cell receptor (beta chain) is drawn from a study of OX40 agonist ivuxolimab in advanced cancers. The CDR3 has 14 residues. CDR1 is SGHDT, CDR2 YYEEEE, per germline. After removal of 4 bases from V and 11 bases from J, the junction contained 6 bases not matched to a gene. Profiled with immunoSEQ multiplex PCR; TCRdb holds only in-frame clones, not every one. Among roughly 30,000 clones listed, roughly 84% were seen once. The sequence was collected from an adult with an advanced solid tumor such as melanoma, head and neck, liver or kidney cancer. The chain has TRBV5-6 and TRBJ2-5, with TRBD2 matching over 15 bases. The material sequenced was CD4+ or CD8+ T cells sorted from blood, taken in a trial of the OX40 agonist ivuxolimab. CDR3 DNA sequence: TGTGCCAGCAGCCCGGGACTAGCGGGGGGTGAGCAGTACTTC. It translates to CASSPGLAGGEQYF. Variable domain in full (rest from reference TRBV5-6 and TRBJ2-5): DAGVTQSPTHLIKTRGQQVTLRCSPKSGHDTVSWYQQALGQGPQFIFQYYEEEERQRGNFPDRFSGHQFPNYSSELNVNALLLGDSALYLCASSPGLAGGEQYFGPGTRLLVL.